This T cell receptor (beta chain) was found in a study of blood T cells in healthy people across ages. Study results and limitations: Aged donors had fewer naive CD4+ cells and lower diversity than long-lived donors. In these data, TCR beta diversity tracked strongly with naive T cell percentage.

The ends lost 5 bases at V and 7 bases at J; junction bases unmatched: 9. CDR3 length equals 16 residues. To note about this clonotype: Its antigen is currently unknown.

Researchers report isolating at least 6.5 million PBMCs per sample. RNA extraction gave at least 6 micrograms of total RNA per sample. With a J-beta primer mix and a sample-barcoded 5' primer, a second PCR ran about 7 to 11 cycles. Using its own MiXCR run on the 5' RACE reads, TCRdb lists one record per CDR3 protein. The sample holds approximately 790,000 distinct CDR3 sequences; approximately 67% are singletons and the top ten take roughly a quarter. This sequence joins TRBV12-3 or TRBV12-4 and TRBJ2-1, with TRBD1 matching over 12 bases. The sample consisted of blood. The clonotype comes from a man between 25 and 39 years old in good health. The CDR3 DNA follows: TGTGCCAGCAGTCCTCTCGGGACAGGGGGCCAGAATGAGCAGTTCTTC. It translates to CASSPLGTGGQNEQFF.